This T cell receptor beta chain was recovered during a study of long-term antiretroviral therapy in people with HIV. Study outcomes and limitations: ART adherence was not documented, and neither viral resistance nor therapy changes had any data.

Assay version v3.0 of immunoSEQ was used, and it was run at survey level. The study targeted about 35,000-50,000 T-cell genomes per sample in sequencing. Assay: immunoSEQ multiplex PCR; the TCRdb copy retains only in-frame clones and omits some. The data contain about 21,000 clones, about 86% of them singletons. Concerning this clone itself: Its antigen remains unidentified.

This clonotype was obtained from a man aged 60 to 75 with HIV. This sample comprised unsorted PBMCs, obtained 1.3 years after starting antiretroviral therapy.

CDR3: CASASGQYGYTF. The CDR3, as DNA: TGTGCTAGTGCCTCCGGACAGTATGGCTACACCTTC. The rearrangement links TRBV12-5 to TRBJ1-2, with D maybe TRBD1 (6 bases). This CDR3 comprises 12 residues. V lost 7 bases and J 5 bases, leaving 11 bases between the germline ends. CDR1 and CDR2 (germline): LGHNT, FRNRAP.